This TCR beta chain is from a study of blood T cell repertoires in COVID-19. Study background: Whether acute or convalescent, the COVID-19 samples came from the United States, Italy and Spain. T cells, B-cell-depleted T cells, or PBMCs supplied cDNA or gDNA.

The CDR3 extends over 12 amino acids. V was trimmed by 2 bases and J by 10 bases, leaving 9 bases between them. The germline V gene encodes CDR1 MNHEY and CDR2 SVGAGI. Per the study methods: Estimation of nucleated cell counts was performed using reference gene primer amplification. Generated by immunoSEQ multiplex PCR, the TCRdb table keeps only in-frame clones and is missing some. The V and J calls and clone size come from that table; D and trimming were worked out from the DNA. The table includes about 150,000 clones, 80% to 90% detected once. The chain couples TRBV6-5 to TRBJ2-1; possibly TRBD1 for D (5 bases). The sequence was obtained from a woman between 35 and 50 years old with acute or convalescent COVID-19. Specimen: peripheral blood. The CDR3 bases are TGTGCCAGCAGTTACGACAGCAGCGAGCAGTTCTTC. Its protein is CASSYDSSEQFF.